This T cell receptor (beta chain) was sequenced for a study of blood T cells in healthy people across ages. Findings and limits, study-wide: Estimated diversity, derived from one million T cells, was regarded as an underestimate. More naive CD4+ cells and higher diversity were found in long-lived than in aged donors. Significant beta diversity loss was already apparent by age roughly 40, declining roughly linearly.

CDR3 length: 24 amino acids. Germline CDR1 is DFQATT and CDR2 is SNEGSKA (reference sequence). Losses at the gene ends were 3 bases for V and 0 bases for J; bases not matched to a gene: 29. For this clonotype: What it recognizes is unknown.

A J-beta primer mix and a sample-barcoded 5' primer were used in a second PCR of about 6 to 12 cycles. TCRdb re-derived calls from the 5' RACE reads in MiXCR, one entry per CDR3 protein. This repertoire shows 650,000 to 1,000,000 distinct CDR3 sequences, around 36% found once; its top ten account for about an eighth. This sequence was found in a man aged 18 to 30 in good health. The sequenced sample was blood. This sequence joins TRBV20-1 and TRBJ2-4; 10 bases line up with TRBD1. CDR3 in DNA: TGCAGTGCTAGCCCCCCGGGGACAGGGGCCGCAATTCTGCCAGGGTTTCTAGCCAAAAACATTCAGTACTTC. It translates to CSASPPGTGAAILPGFLAKNIQYF.